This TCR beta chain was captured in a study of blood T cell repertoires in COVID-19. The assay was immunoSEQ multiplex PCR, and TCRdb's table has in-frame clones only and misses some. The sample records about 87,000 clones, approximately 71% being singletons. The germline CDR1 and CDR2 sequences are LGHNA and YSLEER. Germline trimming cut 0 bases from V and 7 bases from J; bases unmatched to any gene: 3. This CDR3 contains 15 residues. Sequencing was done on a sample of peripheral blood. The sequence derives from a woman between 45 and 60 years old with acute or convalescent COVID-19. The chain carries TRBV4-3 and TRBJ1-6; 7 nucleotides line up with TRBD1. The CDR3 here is CASSQDRDRNSPLHF. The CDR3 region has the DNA TGCGCCAGCAGCCAAGATCGGGACAGAAATTCACCCCTCCACTTT.